The rows below give T cell receptor beta chains drawn from one sample of a study of T cells in Graves' hyperthyroidism and ophthalmopathy. TCRdb re-derived calls from the multiplex PCR reads in MiXCR, one entry per CDR3 protein. This table has about 420,000 distinct CDR3 sequences, approximately 14% appearing once. Sequencing was done on a sample of blood. These receptors came from a young woman with Graves' hyperthyroidism. The CDR3 runs from the conserved cysteine through the conserved F or W. The D gene is left open where the match is weak. Size tells how often a clone was seen (once, few, many) or the class of an expanded clone, and some rows leave it out.

V,J,size,D,length,CDR3,DNA
TRBV11-1,TRBJ2-7,many,-,14,CASSLRPSSYEQYF,TGTGCCAGCAGCTTGCGACCGAGCTCCTACGAGCAGTACTTC
TRBV7-2,TRBJ2-2,many,-,16,CASTYSGGAGTGELFF,TGTGCCAGCACCTACTCTGGGGGCGCGGGCACCGGGGAGCTGTTTTTT
TRBV20-1,TRBJ2-1,many,TRBD2,14,CSASTGGVGNEQFF,TGCAGTGCTAGCACCGGGGGGGTTGGTAATGAGCAGTTCTTC
TRBV7-8,TRBJ2-1,many,TRBD1,16,CASSLAYRGRYNEQFF,TGTGCCAGCAGCTTAGCTTACAGGGGGCGGTACAATGAGCAGTTCTTC
TRBV11-1,TRBJ2-1,-,-,17,CASSLSPGGDGVDEQFF,TGTGCCAGCAGCTTAAGCCCCGGGGGCGACGGAGTCGATGAGCAGTTCTTC
TRBV18,TRBJ1-3,-,-,16,CASSPLDTNSGNTIYF,TGTGCCAGCTCACCCCTAGATACTAACTCTGGAAACACCATATATTTT
TRBV19,TRBJ1-5,-,-,15,CASNGTPSGHQPQHF,TGTGCCAGTAATGGGACCCCCTCAGGGCATCAGCCCCAGCATTTT
TRBV9,TRBJ1-1,few,TRBD1,14,CASSRSGGGTEAFF,TGTGCCAGCAGCCGATCAGGGGGGGGCACTGAAGCTTTCTTT
TRBV2,TRBJ2-7,many,-,11,CASSDAFGQYF,TGTGCCAGCAGTGACGCTTTCGGGCAGTACTTC
TRBV19,TRBJ1-1,few,-,13,CASSISPSTEAFF,TGTGCCAGTAGTATAAGCCCCTCGACTGAAGCTTTCTTT
TRBV3-1,TRBJ2-4,many,-,14,CASSQEGRADIQYF,TGTGCCAGCAGCCAAGAGGGCAGGGCTGACATTCAGTACTTC
TRBV12-3/TRBV12-4,TRBJ2-7,few,-,13,CASSSDGRYEQYF,TGTGCCAGCAGCTCCGACGGGCGCTACGAGCAGTACTTC
TRBV6-1,TRBJ2-3,many,-,13,CASSPFGVDTQYF,TGTGCCAGCAGTCCTTTCGGCGTCGATACGCAGTATTTT
TRBV5-6,TRBJ1-5,-,-,14,CASSSSFQDQPQHF,TGTGCCAGCAGCTCATCATTCCAGGATCAGCCCCAGCATTTT
TRBV18,TRBJ1-1,many,-,14,CASSPAGVLYEAFF,TGTGCCAGCTCACCGGCAGGGGTACTTTATGAAGCTTTCTTT
TRBV9,TRBJ2-2,-,-,16,CASSVGNTYNTGELFF,TGTGCCAGCAGCGTAGGGAATACCTATAACACCGGGGAGCTGTTTTTT
TRBV18,TRBJ2-1,many,-,11,CASSTQNEQFF,TGTGCCAGCTCAACACAGAATGAGCAGTTCTTC
TRBV7-8,TRBJ2-5,-,-,14,CASSLATGIETQYF,TGTGCCAGCAGCTTAGCAACAGGGATTGAGACCCAGTACTTC
TRBV3-1,TRBJ1-2,many,-,14,CASSQGPGNYGYTF,TGTGCCAGCAGCCAAGGCCCCGGGAACTATGGCTACACCTTC
TRBV4-1,TRBJ2-7,few,-,15,CASSHGTGPVTEQYF,TGCGCCAGCAGCCACGGGACGGGACCGGTTACCGAGCAGTACTTC
TRBV14,TRBJ2-7,-,-,13,CASSQETADEQYF,TGTGCCAGCAGCCAAGAAACAGCGGACGAGCAGTACTTC
TRBV18,TRBJ2-3,-,TRBD2,18,CASSPRQRLAGGTDTQYF,TGTGCCAGCTCACCCCGACAAAGACTAGCGGGGGGCACAGATACGCAGTATTTT